The sequence of this T cell receptor (beta chain) was determined in a study of T cells in localized non-small cell lung cancer. Study results and caveats: Uninvolved nearby lung showed the greatest T cell clonality, exceeding that found in tumor. A single tumor region was sequenced, leaving heterogeneity possible. Across samples, adjacent lung featured a median approximately 60 of the top 100 tumor clones.

Here immunoSEQ multiplex PCR was the method, and the copy in TCRdb shows in-frame clones only, minus some. The sample yields under 35,000 clones, roughly 90% seen once. On this clone itself: Its specificity is not known.

Trimming at V came to 0 bases and at J to 4 bases, leaving 3 bases not matched to a gene. The CDR3 spans 14 residues. CDR1 and CDR2 (germline): SGHTS, YDEGEE. The source was peripheral blood, collected before any cancer treatment. The chain uses TRBV5-8 and TRBJ1-2; 7 bases match TRBD1. This sequence originates from a female donor at least 60 years old with stage I lung adenocarcinoma. The CDR3 loop reads CASSLEGQTYGYTF. The CDR3 DNA reads as TGTGCCAGCAGCTTGGAGGGACAGACCTATGGCTACACCTTC.